This T cell receptor beta chain is drawn from a study of regulatory T cells in long-lasting Graves disease. Whole-study results and caveats: Whereas new patients shared some 970 public clonotypes, persistent patients shared more, at 2,500 to 3,500.

In the case of this clonotype: The antigen remains unidentified.

Time point defined: persistent/refractory GD, antithyroid drugs over 5 years with positive TRAb. PBMCs provided the RNA from which the TCR library was made. Construction of the TCR beta libraries employed iRepertoire HTBI primers in conjunction with Arm-PCR of CDR3 regions. TCRdb recomputed calls from the multiplex PCR reads with MiXCR, one row per CDR3 protein. The data hold 350,000 to 450,000 distinct CDR3 sequences, with around 20% observed a single time. The sequencing used peripheral blood mononuclear cells (PBMCs), collected when the disease was refractory, from a patient treated with antithyroid drugs. The TCR sequence derives from a female donor with Graves disease.

CDR3 residues: CSVDSTKNTEAFF. The CDR3 coding sequence is TGCAGCGTTGATTCGACAAAGAACACTGAAGCTTTCTTT. The chain carries TRBV29-1 and TRBJ1-1; D is unresolved. Germline CDR1 is SQVTM and CDR2 is ANQGSEA. V was cut by 3 bases and J by 1 base, with 9 bases left in between. The CDR3 is 13 residues long. The variable domain in full, with the rest retrieved from reference TRBV29-1 and TRBJ1-1, is SAVISQKPSRDICQRGTSLTIQCQVDSQVTMMFWYRQQPGQSLTLIATANQGSEATYESGFVIDKFPISRPNLTFSTLTVSNMSPEDSSIYLCSVDSTKNTEAFFGQGTRLTVV.